Listed here is a single T cell receptor (beta chain). Its antigen is undetermined. From the 5' RACE reads, TCRdb lists one entry per CDR3 protein and no DNA. The sample has fewer than 550,000 distinct CDR3 sequences. The data derive from a study of T cells expressing NK-cell markers. Study information: Obtained from sorted CD3+CD56+NKG2C+, CD3+CD56+NKG2C- and CD3+CD56-NKG2C+ T cells were the TCR beta repertoires. Study conclusions and caveats: It remained uncertain whether the expanded NKG2C+ T cell clones were specific for HCMV antigens. About 1.0-8% of CD8+ T cells in about 6 donors belonged to dominant NKG2C+ clonotypes.

The source is a woman aged 50 to 60 in good health. Sequencing input: blood T cells: a sorted CD56 or NKG2C T cell subset, CD4+ or CD8+ T cells, or bulk PBMC T cells (not recorded which).

The CDR3 reads CASSLTGTGFGEQYF. The V and J genes are TRBV7-3 and TRBJ2-7; checking the TCRdb D call of TRBD1 is not possible without DNA. The CDR3 contains 15 residues. Germline V gives CDR1 SGHTA, CDR2 FQGTGA.